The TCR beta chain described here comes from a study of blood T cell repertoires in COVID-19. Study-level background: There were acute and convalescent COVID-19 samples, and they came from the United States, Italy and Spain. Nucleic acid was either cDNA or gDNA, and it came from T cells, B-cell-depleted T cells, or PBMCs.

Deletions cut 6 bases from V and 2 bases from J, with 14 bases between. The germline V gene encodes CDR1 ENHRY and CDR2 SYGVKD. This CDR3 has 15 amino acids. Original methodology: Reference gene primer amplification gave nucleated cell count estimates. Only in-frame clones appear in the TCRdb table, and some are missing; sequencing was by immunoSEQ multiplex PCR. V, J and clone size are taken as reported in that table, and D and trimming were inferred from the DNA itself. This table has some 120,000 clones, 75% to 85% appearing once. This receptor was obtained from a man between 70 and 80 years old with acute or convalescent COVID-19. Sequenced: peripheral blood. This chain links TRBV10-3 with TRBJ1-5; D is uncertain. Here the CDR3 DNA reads TGTGCCATCAGATCCGGGAGAGAGGGCAATCAGCCCCAGCATTTT. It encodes CAIRSGREGNQPQHF.